Below, 19 T cell receptor beta chains from the same sample are listed, as sequenced in a study of blood T cells in healthy people across ages. Through a sample-barcoded 5' primer and a J-beta primer mix, a second PCR was run for roughly 6 to 12 cycles. TCRdb itself ran the 5' RACE reads through MiXCR, one entry per CDR3 protein. Among 1.5 million to 2 million distinct CDR3 sequences listed, 28% were seen once. The specimen was blood. The source of these receptors is a woman aged 25 to 39 in good health.

CDR3 in amino acids: CASHPGSTDEQFF. CDR3 in DNA: TGTGCCAGCCACCCTGGTAGTACGGATGAGCAGTTCTTC. This chain links TRBV6-2 or TRBV6-3 with TRBJ2-1, with D unclear. Germline-derived CDR1 and CDR2 are MNHEY and SVGEGT. V gave up 8 bases and J gave up 8 bases, with 16 bases separating them. There are 13 residues in the CDR3.

This clonotype was counted at least ten times. This chain joins TRBV7-9 and TRBJ2-6; D gene unclear. The germline V gene encodes CDR1 SEHNR and CDR2 FQNEAQ (reference sequence). The CDR3 consists of 14 residues. V was trimmed by 10 bases and J by 2 bases, leaving 12 bases between them. CDR3 DNA: TGTGCCATCCCTTCGGGCGCTGGGGCCAACGTCCTGACTTTC. This translates into CAIPSGAGANVLTF.

This clonotype was seen more than once but under ten times. V usage is TRBV2 and J usage is TRBJ2-5; D possibly corresponds to TRBD2 (6 bases). The CDR3 extends over 14 amino acids. V was cut by 4 bases and J by 3 bases, with 12 bases left in between. Germline V gives CDR1 SNHLY, CDR2 FYNNEI. As DNA, the CDR3 is TGTGCCAGCAGTGTAAGACTAGGTGAAGAGACCCAGTACTTC. Residues: CASSVRLGEETQYF.

This chain connects TRBV6-1 to TRBJ1-2; D possibly corresponds to TRBD1 (5 bases). V lost 1 base and J lost 2, with 11 bases in between. From germline, CDR1 is MNHNS and CDR2 SASEGT. The CDR3 runs 15 residues. The CDR3 protein is CASSEGRAGNYGYTF. CDR3 nucleotides: TGTGCCAGCAGTGAAGGTCGGGCAGGGAACTATGGCTACACCTTC.

The chain employs TRBV10-3 and TRBJ2-1, with D tentatively TRBD2 (5 bases). CDR1 and CDR2 from the germline V gene are ENHRY and SYGVKD. V was shortened by 11 bases and J by 6 bases, with 23 bases between the two germline ends. The CDR3 spans 15 residues. Here the CDR3 reads CAAWGERAPRNEQFF. CDR3 DNA: TGTGCCGCTTGGGGAGAGAGGGCCCCACGCAATGAGCAGTTCTTC.

This chain links TRBV15 with TRBJ1-4; no firm D call. The CDR3 runs 14 residues. From germline, CDR1 is LNHNV and CDR2 YYDKDF (reference sequence). Trimming took 9 bases from V and 3 from J, leaving 14 bases between them. The DNA of the CDR3 is TGTGCCACAGGATCGAAGGGCCCTAATGAAAAACTGTTTTTT. Translated, it gives CATGSKGPNEKLFF.

This clonotype was found a few times. CDR3 residues: CSAEQGLANTYEQYF. The CDR3 DNA reads as TGCAGTGCGGAACAAGGACTAGCGAATACCTACGAGCAGTACTTC. This chain links TRBV20-1 with TRBJ2-7; 9 nucleotides match TRBD2. This CDR3 has 15 residues. Looked up from germline, CDR1 is DFQATT and CDR2 is SNEGSKA (reference sequence). The V segment lost 6 bases and the J segment 2 bases; nucleotides outside the gene matches: 11.

The gene calls are TRBV20-1 and TRBJ2-7; D might be TRBD2 (6 bases). This CDR3 comprises 15 residues. Between the trimmed V and J ends, which lost 5 bases and 7 bases, there was a span of 24 bases. Germline CDR1 reads DFQATT; CDR2 reads SNEGSKA (reference sequence). The CDR3 loop is CSAGTGTRAGNEQYF. The DNA for the CDR3 is TGCAGTGCTGGGACCGGGACTCGGGCGGGCAATGAGCAGTACTTC.

This clonotype appeared many times. The J gene is TRBJ2-4, the V gene TRBV4-1; weak D call: TRBD2 (5 bases). Germline values: CDR1 MGHRA, CDR2 YSYEKL. Trimming pared 1 base from V and 0 bases from J, leaving 7 bases between. The CDR3 contains 15 residues. The CDR3 nucleotides are TGCGCCAGCAGCCAAGGAGGACTAGCCAAAAACATTCAGTACTTC. It codes for CASSQGGLAKNIQYF.

The rearrangement links TRBV5-1 to TRBJ2-4; D is ambiguous. The length of the CDR3 is 15 residues. The germline gives CDR1 SGHRS, CDR2 YFSETQ. The V end lost 4 bases, the J end lost 0 bases, and 11 bases lay between the germline ends. In DNA, the CDR3 is TGCGCCAGCAGCCCCCCCTTAGGAGCCAAAAACATTCAGTACTTC. Encoded protein: CASSPPLGAKNIQYF.

This clonotype was observed a few times. The gene calls are TRBV7-9 and TRBJ2-3, with 8 bases that match TRBD1. The V gene's germline CDR1 is SEHNR and CDR2 FQNEAQ (reference sequence). The J segment lost 5 bases and the V segment lost 5 bases, leaving 12 bases of the junction unmatched. There are 16 residues in the CDR3. Here the CDR3 reads CASSMARGRSEDTQYF. As DNA, the CDR3 is TGTGCCAGCAGCATGGCCAGGGGGCGATCGGAAGATACGCAGTATTTT.

Only a few counts were recorded for this clonotype. One end of the junction varies from germline; a read error may be responsible. The V call is TRBV7-2, the J call TRBJ2-7, with TRBD2 matching over 8 bases. Per the germline V gene, CDR1 is SGHTA and CDR2 is FQGNSA. This CDR3 comprises 14 residues. The CDR3 DNA follows: TGTGCCAGCAACTTAGGGGGACTAGGGGGCGAGCAGTACTTC. It yields the protein CASNLGGLGGEQYF. The variable domain in full, completed from reference TRBV7-2 and TRBJ2-7, reads GAGVSQSPSNKVTEKGKDVELRCDPISGHTALYWYRQSLGQGLEFLIYFQGNSAPDKSGLPSDRFSAERTGGSVSTLTIQRTQQEDSAVYLCASNLGGLGGEQYFGPGTRLTVT.

The chain uses TRBV28 and TRBJ1-1, with D unclear. The CDR3 spans 16 residues. Germline CDR1 and CDR2: MDHEN and SYDVKM. Trimming pared 6 bases from V and 3 bases from J, leaving 20 bases between. The CDR3 loop reads CASRPTGRSLDTEAFF. CDR3 DNA sequence: TGTGCCAGCAGACCTACGGGCCGCAGCCTGGACACTGAAGCTTTCTTT.

This clonotype was counted only a few times. The CDR3 sequence: CASRITGSGANVLTF. Written as DNA, the CDR3 is TGTGCCAGCAGGATTACAGGGTCTGGGGCCAACGTCCTGACTTTC. The chain uses TRBV2 and TRBJ2-6; D perhaps matches TRBD1 (6 bases). This CDR3 is 15 amino acids long. Trimming removed 6 bases at V and 1 base at J, with 10 bases between. CDR1 SNHLY and CDR2 FYNNEI come from the germline V gene.

This chain uses TRBV5-1 with TRBJ1-4, with 7 nucleotides matching TRBD1. With 3 bases clipped from V and 7 bases from J, the junction kept 3 bases outside the gene matches. The CDR3 spans 13 residues. CDR1 is SGHRS, CDR2 YFSETQ, per germline. CDR3 loop: CASSSGGAEKLFF. CDR3 coding DNA: TGCGCCAGCAGCTCAGGGGGAGCTGAAAAACTGTTTTTT.

V is TRBV28 and J is TRBJ2-1; D is unclear. Germline V CDR1 and CDR2: MDHEN, SYDVKM. The CDR3 loop spans 14 amino acids. V dropped 2 bases and J dropped 6 bases, with 11 bases sitting between them. The CDR3 here is CASSLAGPINEQFF. The CDR3 coding sequence is TGTGCCAGCAGTTTAGCTGGGCCCATCAATGAGCAGTTCTTC.

J is TRBJ2-5 and V is TRBV5-1, with 7 bases matching TRBD2. The V and J ends lost 2 bases and 4 bases, in that order; junction bases with no gene match: 14. The CDR3 consists of 17 residues. Germline V gives CDR1 SGHRS, CDR2 YFSETQ. CDR3 protein: CASSFLPGLPSGETQYF. The DNA for the CDR3 is TGCGCCAGCAGCTTCCTTCCGGGACTACCTTCAGGAGAGACCCAGTACTTC. Looking up the rest from reference TRBV5-1 and TRBJ2-5 gives the full variable domain: KAGVTQTPRYLIKTRGQQVTLSCSPISGHRSVSWYQQTPGQGLQFLFEYFSETQRNKGNFPGRFSGRQFSNSRSEMNVSTLELGDSALYLCASSFLPGLPSGETQYFGPGTRLLVL.

V is TRBV6-1 and J is TRBJ2-5; tentatively, D is TRBD1 or TRBD2 (5 bases each). This CDR3 has 16 residues. Germline values: CDR1 MNHNS, CDR2 SASEGT. Trimming stripped 2 bases from V and 5 bases from J, with 18 bases between. In nucleotides, the CDR3 is TGTGCCAGCAGTGAATCTGGGTGGGGGTCGCAGGAGACCCAGTACTTC. Translation gives CASSESGWGSQETQYF.

This clonotype was picked up a small number of times. The chain links TRBV6-2 or TRBV6-3 to TRBJ2-7; TRBD2 aligns across 9 bases. Unmatched junction bases numbered 3, after V lost 6 bases and J lost 3 bases. Germline V gene lookup returns CDR1 MNHEY and CDR2 SVGEGT. This CDR3 contains 13 residues. CDR3 residues: CASRYSGSYEQYF. CDR3 in DNA: TGTGCCAGCAGATATAGCGGGAGCTACGAGCAGTACTTC.